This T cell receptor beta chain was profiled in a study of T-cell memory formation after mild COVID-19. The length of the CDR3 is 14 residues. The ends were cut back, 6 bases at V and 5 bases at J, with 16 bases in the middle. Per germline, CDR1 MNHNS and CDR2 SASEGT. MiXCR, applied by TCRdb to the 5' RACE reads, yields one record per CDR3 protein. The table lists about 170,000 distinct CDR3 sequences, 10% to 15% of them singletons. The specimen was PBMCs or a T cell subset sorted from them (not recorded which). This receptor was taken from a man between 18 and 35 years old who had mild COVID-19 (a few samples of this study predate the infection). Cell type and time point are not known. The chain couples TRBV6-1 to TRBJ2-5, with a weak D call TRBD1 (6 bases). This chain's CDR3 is CASRPTGSGETQYF. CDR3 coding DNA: TGTGCCAGCAGGCCCACAGGGTCGGGGGAGACCCAGTACTTC.